This TCR beta chain was captured by sequencing in a study of blood T cell repertoires in COVID-19. Libraries were prepared by immunoSEQ multiplex PCR; TCRdb keeps only in-frame clonotypes and omits some of them. The table has hundreds of thousands of clones, 88% seen once; the top ten hold 0.75% to 1%. Germline CDR1 is KGHSH and CDR2 is LQKENI. Losses at the gene ends were 3 bases for V and 8 bases for J; bases not matched to a gene: 10. The CDR3 contains 16 residues. The chain recombines TRBV18 with TRBJ1-2; 12 nucleotides line up with TRBD1. This receptor was obtained from a woman aged 25 to 39 who had recovered from COVID-19. Sequences were obtained from PBMCs or T cells enriched from blood (not recorded which). The CDR3 spells CASSPPGTGGAGGYTF. In DNA, the CDR3 is TGTGCCAGCTCACCCCCCGGGACAGGGGGCGCGGGGGGCTACACCTTC.